The rows below give T cell receptor beta chains drawn from one sample of a study of blood T cells in healthy people across ages. TCRdb passed the 5' RACE reads through MiXCR, listing each CDR3 protein once. The sample lists almost 550,000 distinct CDR3 sequences; nearly 25% were seen once. In addition, the sample was reused for a study of T cells of mothers and their children.

The sample was blood. These receptor sequences come from a boy younger than 18 in good health. CDR3s include the opening cysteine and the closing phenylalanine or tryptophan. The order of the fields is D gene, J gene, clone size, V gene, CDR3 length, CDR3 DNA, CDR3 protein. A D gene is named only where the DNA matches it firmly. Clone size, where shown, is once, few, many, or a class for clones that have expanded.

>-|TRBJ1-4|-|TRBV20-1|12
TGCAGTGCAGCCCCCCCTAATGAAAAACTGTTTTTT
CSAAPPNEKLFF
>TRBD2|TRBJ2-1|few|TRBV20-1|12
TGCAGTGCTAGAGTGGGAGGGAATGAGCAGTTCTTC
CSARVGGNEQFF
>-|TRBJ1-1|few|TRBV12-3/TRBV12-4|18
TGTGCCAGCAGCAACCCTTTCCCGGACGGAGGGGGTTACTCTGAAGCTTTCTTT
CASSNPFPDGGGYSEAFF
>-|TRBJ2-5|few|TRBV20-1|16
TGCAGTGCTAGAGACGGATACCCCGGGCTTCAAGAGACCCAGTACTTC
CSARDGYPGLQETQYF
>TRBD2|TRBJ2-7|many|TRBV29-1|14
TGCAGCGTTGGGGAGGGCAGAGGGCCCTACGAGCAGTACTTC
CSVGEGRGPYEQYF
>-|TRBJ2-7|many|TRBV15|15
TGTGCCACCAGCAGAGATCTCGTCCGTTCCTACGAGCAGTACTTC
CATSRDLVRSYEQYF
>-|TRBJ2-7|few|TRBV20-1|13
TGCAGTGCTAGAGATATTGTCGGGGGCGAGCAGTACTTC
CSARDIVGGEQYF
>TRBD1|TRBJ2-5|-|TRBV20-1|15
TGCAGTGCGAGGCGGGGGACAGGGTTCGGAGAGACCCAGTACTTC
CSARRGTGFGETQYF
>TRBD2|TRBJ2-5|-|TRBV20-1|16
TGCAGTGCTAGAGGTGGTCTAGCGGGAGTTGGAGAGACCCAGTACTTC
CSARGGLAGVGETQYF
>TRBD1|TRBJ1-4|few|TRBV15|15
TGTGCCACCAGCAGAGGGGGAGGGGGCAATGAAAAACTGTTTTTT
CATSRGGGGNEKLFF